This T cell receptor beta chain stems from a study of blood T cell repertoires in COVID-19. Background on the study: Sample material is recorded as cDNA or gDNA derived from T cells, B-cell-depleted T cells, or PBMCs.

The CDR3 spans 18 residues. Trimming cost V 3 bases and J 3 bases; bases outside gene matches: 15. CDR1 and CDR2 (germline): KGHSH, LQKENI. The data were produced by immunoSEQ multiplex PCR, yet TCRdb's version contains in-frame clones alone and is incomplete. The sample records 95,000 to 100,000 clones, almost 95% being singletons. The receptor's source is a man aged 45-65 years with active COVID-19. Sequencing was performed on peripheral blood. The chain uses TRBV18 and TRBJ2-7, with 9 bases identical to TRBD2. This chain's CDR3 is CASSPRGKGSGRGYEQYF. In DNA, the CDR3 is TGTGCCAGCTCACCCAGGGGGAAGGGTAGCGGGAGAGGCTACGAGCAGTACTTC.